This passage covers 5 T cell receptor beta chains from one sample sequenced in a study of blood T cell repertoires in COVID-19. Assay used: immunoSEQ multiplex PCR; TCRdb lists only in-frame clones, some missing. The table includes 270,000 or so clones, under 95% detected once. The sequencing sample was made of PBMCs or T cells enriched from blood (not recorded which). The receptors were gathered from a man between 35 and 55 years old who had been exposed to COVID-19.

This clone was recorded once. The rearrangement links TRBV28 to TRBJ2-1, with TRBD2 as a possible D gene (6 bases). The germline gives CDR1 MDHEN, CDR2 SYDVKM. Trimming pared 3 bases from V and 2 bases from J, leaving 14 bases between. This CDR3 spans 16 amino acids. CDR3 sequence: CASSLGRELTYNEQFF. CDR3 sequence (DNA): TGTGCCAGCAGTTTGGGGCGGGAATTAACCTACAATGAGCAGTTCTTC.

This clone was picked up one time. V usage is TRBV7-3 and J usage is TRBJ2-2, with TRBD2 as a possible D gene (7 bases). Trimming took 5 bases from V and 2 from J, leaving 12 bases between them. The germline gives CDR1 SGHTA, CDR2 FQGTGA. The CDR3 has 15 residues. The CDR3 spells CASSLGGLNTGELFF. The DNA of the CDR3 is TGTGCCAGCAGCCTCGGGGGGCTCAACACCGGGGAGCTGTTTTTT.

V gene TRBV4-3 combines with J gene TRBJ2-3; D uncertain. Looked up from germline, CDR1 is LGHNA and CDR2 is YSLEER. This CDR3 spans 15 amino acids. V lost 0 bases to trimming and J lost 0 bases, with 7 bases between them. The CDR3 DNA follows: TGCGCCAGCAGCCAAGACAGTCCGAGCACAGATACGCAGTATTTT. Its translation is CASSQDSPSTDTQYF.

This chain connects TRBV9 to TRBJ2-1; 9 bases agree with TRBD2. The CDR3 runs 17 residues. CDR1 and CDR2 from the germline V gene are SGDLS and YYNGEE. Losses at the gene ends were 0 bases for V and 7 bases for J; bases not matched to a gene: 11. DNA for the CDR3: TGTGCCAGCAGCGTAGTATATAGCGGGAGTTTATTAAATGAGCAGTTCTTC. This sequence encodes CASSVVYSGSLLNEQFF.

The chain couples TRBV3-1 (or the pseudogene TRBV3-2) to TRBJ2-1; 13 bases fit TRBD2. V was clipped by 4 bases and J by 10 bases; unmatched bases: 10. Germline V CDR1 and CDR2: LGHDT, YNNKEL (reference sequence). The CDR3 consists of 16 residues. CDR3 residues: CASSLGLAGEVIEQFF. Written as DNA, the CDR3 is TGTGCCAGCAGCCTCGGACTAGCGGGAGAAGTTATCGAGCAGTTCTTC.